This T cell receptor beta chain was identified in a study of tumor and adjacent non-tumor tissue in lung cancer. At the level of the study: Samples averaged around 4 million productive TCRbeta reads each.

RNA was extracted from bulk tissue without any cell sorting. This non-tumor lung sample came from over 3 cm beyond the tumor edge. Study findings and constraints: Top 100 clones took a larger repertoire share in normal lung.

Regarding this clonotype: Its antigen remains unknown. Mismatch with germline at one junction end may stem from a read error.

The CDR3 is 14 amino acids. TCRbeta libraries were built with three rounds of nested PCR, modified from ARM-PCR. TCRdb recomputed calls from the multiplex PCR reads with MiXCR, one row per CDR3 protein. The sample lists roughly 69,000 distinct CDR3 sequences, 65% to 80% occurring once. The genes are TRBV12-3 or TRBV12-4 and TRBJ2-7; maybe TRBD2 (5 bases). This clonotype originated in a man aged 55 to 70 with non-small cell lung cancer. Sequencing used distant non-tumor lung tissue. The CDR3 loop is CASRSDWRSYEQYF. The CDR3 DNA sequence: TGTGCCAGCAGATCCGACTGGAGGTCCTATGAGCAGTACTTC.